A single sample gave rise to the 14 T cell receptor beta chains below, sequenced in a study of blood T cell repertoires in COVID-19. Measured with immunoSEQ multiplex PCR; TCRdb has only the in-frame clones, and not every one. The sample shows around 150,000 clones, around 90% of them seen only once. Sample: peripheral blood. The source of these receptors is a woman in her sixties with active or convalescent COVID-19.

This rearrangement joins TRBV7-9 to TRBJ1-1; a possible D gene is TRBD1 (5 bases). The ends were cut back, 4 bases at V and 5 bases at J, with 17 bases in the middle. CDR3 length: 15 residues. Germline lookup yields CDR1 SEHNR and CDR2 FQNEAQ (reference sequence). The CDR3 sequence is CASSSYFGGVTEAFF. CDR3 coding DNA: TGTGCCAGCAGCTCGTATTTTGGGGGGGTGACTGAAGCTTTCTTT. Drawing the rest from reference TRBV7-9 and TRBJ1-1, the complete variable domain is DTGVSQNPRHKITKRGQNVTFRCDPISEHNRLYWYRQTLGQGPEFLTYFQNEAQLEKSRLLSDRFSAERPKGSFSTLEIQRTEQGDSAMYLCASSSYFGGVTEAFFGQGTRLTVV.

This chain joins TRBV5-5 and TRBJ2-7, with D perhaps matching TRBD2 (5 bases). Trimming took 1 base from V and 1 from J, leaving 9 bases between them. The CDR3 contains 14 residues. From germline, CDR1 is SGHKS and CDR2 YYEKEE (reference sequence). CDR3 sequence reads: CASSLMTGSYEQYF. The CDR3, as DNA: TGTGCCAGCAGCTTGATGACGGGATCCTACGAGCAGTACTTC.

V is TRBV7-2 and J is TRBJ1-5, with D perhaps matching TRBD1 (5 bases). Germline lookup yields CDR1 SGHTA and CDR2 FQGNSA. There are 13 residues in the CDR3. Trimming removed 1 base from V and 7 bases from J, with 8 bases in between. Here the CDR3 reads CASSLEGYQPQHF. In DNA form, the CDR3 reads TGTGCCAGCAGCTTAGAGGGGTACCAGCCCCAGCATTTT.

The chain is built from TRBV19 and TRBJ1-2; 8 bases align to TRBD1. This CDR3 contains 16 residues. After removal of 10 bases from V and 2 bases from J, the junction contained 15 bases not matched to a gene. CDR1 and CDR2 (germline): LNHDA, SQIVND (reference sequence). The CDR3 is CATTGQGRPPNYGYTF. In DNA form, the CDR3 reads TGTGCCACTACTGGACAGGGAAGGCCACCGAACTATGGCTACACCTTC. The entire variable domain, with the rest obtained from reference TRBV19 and TRBJ1-2, is as follows: DGGITQSPKYLFRKEGQNVTLSCEQNLNHDAMYWYRQDPGQGLRLIYYSQIVNDFQKGDIAEGYSVSREKKESFPLTVTSAQKNPTAFYLCATTGQGRPPNYGYTFGSGTRLTVV.

The chain employs TRBV5-6 and TRBJ1-4, with D possibly being TRBD1 (5 bases). In germline, CDR1 is SGHDT, CDR2 YYEEEE. The ends were cut back, 5 bases at V and 2 bases at J, with 13 bases in the middle. The CDR3 runs 15 residues. The CDR3 coding sequence is TGTGCCAGCAGTTCAACAGGTACCACTAATGAAAAACTGTTTTTT. Its protein is CASSSTGTTNEKLFF.

This chain connects TRBV29-1 to TRBJ2-5, with D perhaps matching TRBD2 (5 bases). V lost 8 bases and J lost 7, with 17 bases in between. The CDR3 contains 12 residues. The V gene's germline CDR1 is SQVTM and CDR2 ANQGSEA. The CDR3 loop reads CSHGIPEGTQYF. In nucleotides, the CDR3 is TGCAGCCACGGAATCCCAGAGGGGACCCAGTACTTC.

This chain connects TRBV7-2 to TRBJ1-4, with 7 bases matching TRBD1. V shed 4 bases, J shed 3 bases, and the junction held 5 bases outside the gene matches. The CDR3 sequence is 15 residues long. The germline V gene has CDR1 SGHTA and CDR2 FQGNSA. The CDR3 nucleotides read TGTGCCAGCAGCTCGCGACAGGGCGCTAATGAAAAACTGTTTTTT. Encoded protein: CASSSRQGANEKLFF.

The gene calls are TRBV6-5 and TRBJ1-2, with D unresolved. Germline V CDR1 and CDR2: MNHEY, SVGAGI. Trimming removed 2 bases at V and 0 bases at J, with 7 bases between. The CDR3 spans 14 residues. The CDR3 region is CASSYGVANYGYTF. The CDR3, as DNA: TGTGCCAGCAGTTACGGAGTAGCTAACTATGGCTACACCTTC.

The chain is built from TRBV30 and TRBJ1-2; possibly TRBD1 for D (6 bases). Germline CDR1 is GTSNPN and CDR2 is SVGIG (reference sequence). Trimming left V 1 base short and J 0 bases short, with 12 bases between. The CDR3 consists of 15 residues. This CDR3 reads CAWSGGEGANYGYTF. For the CDR3, the DNA is TGTGCCTGGAGTGGGGGAGAGGGGGCTAACTATGGCTACACCTTC. Full variable domain (outside the CDR3, taken from reference TRBV30 and TRBJ1-2): SQTIHQWPATLVQPVGSPLSLECTVEGTSNPNLYWYRQAAGRGLQLLFYSVGIGQISSEVPQNLSASRPQDRQFILSSKKLLLSDSGFYLCAWSGGEGANYGYTFGSGTRLTVV.

The chain has TRBV7-9 and TRBJ2-3, with 10 bases matching TRBD1. This CDR3 has 15 amino acids. In germline, CDR1 is SEHNR, CDR2 FQNEAQ (reference sequence). Losses at the gene ends were 3 bases for V and 3 bases for J; bases not matched to a gene: 3. The CDR3: CASSFRQGATDTQYF. Here the CDR3 DNA reads TGTGCCAGCAGCTTTCGACAGGGGGCTACAGATACGCAGTATTTT.

The chain's CDR3 is CASSRGLLPYEQYF. Written as DNA, the CDR3 is TGTGCCAGCAGCCGGGGGCTCTTGCCCTACGAGCAGTACTTC. The chain carries TRBV3-1 (or the pseudogene TRBV3-2) and TRBJ2-7; TRBD1 is a possible D gene (6 bases). CDR3 length: 14 amino acids. Germline V gene lookup returns CDR1 LGHDT and CDR2 YNNKEL (reference sequence). V was pared by 4 bases and J by 2 bases, with 12 bases between.

This chain connects TRBV30 to TRBJ1-5; possible D gene TRBD1, 5 bases. This CDR3 is 13 amino acids long. Germline V gives CDR1 GTSNPN, CDR2 SVGIG (reference sequence). The V gene lost 1 base and the J gene lost 8 bases, with 12 bases spanning the gap. CDR3 residues: CAWSGGGVEPQHF. For the CDR3, the DNA is TGTGCCTGGAGTGGGGGGGGAGTGGAGCCCCAGCATTTT.

The rearrangement uses TRBV7-2 and TRBJ1-3; 8 nucleotides match TRBD1. The CDR3 is made up of 13 amino acids. The ends lost 5 bases at V and 6 bases at J; junction bases unmatched: 3. CDR1 SGHTA and CDR2 FQGNSA come from the germline V gene. This chain's CDR3 is CASSTGGVNTIYF. CDR3 nucleotide sequence: TGTGCCAGCAGCACAGGGGGTGTAAACACCATATATTTT.

This chain connects TRBV4-3 to TRBJ1-4; D ambiguous. The length of the CDR3 is 16 residues. V was pared by 0 bases and J by 7 bases, with 15 bases between. Per germline, CDR1 LGHNA and CDR2 YSLEER. Here the CDR3 reads CASSQDPGGVGEKLFF. The CDR3 DNA follows: TGCGCCAGCAGCCAAGATCCGGGCGGGGTCGGTGAAAAACTGTTTTTT.